This TCR beta chain was sequenced in a study of shared clonotypes between healthy human individuals (dated by TCRdb to 2018 to 2021). Broadly, across the study: A couple of women and a few men aged 18 to 49 years were included in the cohort. Between about 0.94 and 10 billion PBMCs per donor were obtained by leukapheresis. For each donor, CD4 naive and CD4 memory were each given three plates, CD8 naive was given two plates, and CD8 memory was given one plate. To estimate repertoire size and how much clonotype sharing occurs between individuals, the study deeply sequenced the blood TCR repertoires of about 5 healthy adults. Different laboratories and diverse techniques were used to prepare libraries and sequence TCR repertoires, to increase sequencing depth and limit assay-specific biases. General findings and caveats noted by the study authors: Pairwise subsampling led to the expectation that sequencing depth would affect the degree of clonotype sharing among donors. Incomplete sequencing was indicated by rarefaction of sorted-subset datasets, despite the large sequencing depth. Sampling was restricted to blood, and TCR repertoires in tissue are likely to differ from TCR repertoires in blood. Higher generation probabilities were observed for clonotypes shared by all four sorted-subset donors than for non-shared clonotypes. About 4.5% of naive CD4, 3% to 3.5% of naive CD8, approximately 2.2% of memory CD4, and approximately 0.39% of memory CD8 clonotypes were shared across several donors. Because the study included a small number of donors, the genetic and exposure-history diversity represented was limited. Estimated clonotype richness was generally larger for naive than for memory subsets.

Healthy HIV-negative adults with no recently reported acute infections or vaccinations were included as donors. All donors were Caucasian adults living in Nashville, Tennessee, USA. CD8 memory samples were composed of magnetically selected CD45RO+ cells combined with CCR7-negative CD45RA+ effector memory (TemRA) cells. After blood collection by leukapheresis, PBMCs were isolated using Ficoll-Histopaque density gradient centrifugation and then cryopreserved in the vapor phase of liquid nitrogen. Analytical flow cytometry was used to check the purity and quantity of each magnetically sorted T cell population. Genomic DNA was isolated from every sorted fraction and measured by UV absorbance on a Nanodrop 2000c. The CDR3 measures 14 amino acids from cysteine to phenylalanine. This entry keeps only the CDR3 DNA: 42 bases, framed from base 1. In the germline V gene, CDR1 corresponds to MNHEY and CDR2 to SVGAGI. V trim: 2 bases; J trim: 2 bases; unmatched bases: 3.

With regard to this clone: What this receptor recognizes is not known. No per-base quality is available; no much larger clone lies one base away.

Using the deep immunoSEQ assay, TCR CDR3 regions were amplified from genomic DNA by multiplex PCR. Genomic DNA extracted from each cell subset was distributed evenly over all wells of several immunoSEQ 96-well plates, and each plate served as one replicate. Each replicate PCR for sorted subsets received around 200 ng genomic DNA, equal to tens of thousands of T cell genomes. Purified libraries were measured with a Qubit 3.0 fluorometer, size-checked on a Bioanalyzer 2100, and measured again with the KAPA Library Quantification kit. A separate single-read 150-cycle Illumina NextSeq 550 flow cell was used to sequence each immunoSEQ 96-well plate. The paper's processing steps were these. Because the immunoSEQ output held only junctional sequences and lacked quality scores, the filtering could not match the filtering applied to full-length reads. Sequences were annotated with PyIR, a Python wrapper for IgBLAST v1.9, using IMGT germline references to assign V/J genes and CDR3. Any read was removed if the V/J assignment was weak (E-value above 1e-6), the CDR3 was missing, or the read contained stop codons, out-of-frame junctions, or ambiguous translated residues. V3J clonotypes were defined as sequences sharing an identical inferred V gene, J gene, and CDR3 amino acid sequence. The percentage overlap between two repertoires was calculated by dividing the number of shared unique clonotypes by the size of the smaller repertoire. Repertoire richness was assessed with RTK rarefaction, the Chao1 estimator, and Recon v2.1 estimates of unobserved clonotypes. For all TCRbeta clonotypes obtained by the gDNA method from a handful of donors, generation probabilities were computed with OLGA. Not all clones reach the TCRdb copy of this immuneACCESS table, which keeps in-frame sequences only. Checked studies attribute under half of the gap to unresolved V genes and leave the rest unexplained. The V and J calls and clone size come from that table; D and trimming were worked out from the DNA. Counted in this sample were 650,000 to 700,000 clones; less than 95% of them appeared once. The leading ten clones occupy approximately 35% of the sample.

This TCR was recovered from a man between 18 and 35 years old in good health. Some clones in this sample may be carry-over from other donors' samples. Sequencing used memory CD8+ T cells from PBMCs. The sample's cell subset or site label, in plain terms: CD45RO+ cells pooled with CCR7-negative TemRA cells. The chain employs TRBV6-5 and TRBJ2-7, and 7 junction bases match TRBD1. Here the CDR3 is given as CASSYIGTAYEQYF. The DNA sequence is TGTGCCAGCAGTTACATCGGGACAGCCTACGAGCAGTACTTC.